These T cell receptor beta chains were read from a single sample in a study of identical twins' blood T cells. One entry per CDR3 protein results from TCRdb running MiXCR on the 5' RACE reads. The table lists 300,000 to 450,000 distinct CDR3 sequences, more than 25% of them singletons. The specimen was PBMCs. The receptors derive from a woman between 18 and 50 years old in good health. The CDR3 runs from the conserved cysteine through the conserved F or W. Fields, in order: CDR3 length, V gene, CDR3 protein.

13 | TRBV29-1 | CSVTQGNNQPQHF
12 | TRBV20-1 | CSSGTSTDTQYF
14 | TRBV5-1 | CASSHGQGNQPQHF
13 | TRBV29-1 | CSVEGQGSTEAFF
15 | TRBV5-1 | CASSLGTVPYNEQFF
12 | TRBV29-1 | CSAGNPTGELFF
16 | TRBV29-1 | CSVEDPGGRVYNEQFF
15 | TRBV5-1 | CASSYVAGAQETQYF
13 | TRBV12-5 | CASGPDRYTEAFF
11 | TRBV29-1 | CSGTSYNEQFF
14 | TRBV20-1 | CSARDQAGGYEQFF
14 | TRBV11-2 | CASSLEGTGYEQYF
14 | TRBV29-1 | CSVASGREYNEQFF